Shown below are 5 T cell receptor beta chains from a single sample sequenced in a study of PD-1 blockade in mismatch repair-deficient tumors. Sequencing used immunoSEQ multiplex PCR; TCRdb keeps in-frame clones, though not all of them. The table has approximately 110,000 clones, over 65% seen once. The sequenced sample was peripheral blood, obtained 60 weeks after starting pembrolizumab. The receptors were gathered from an adult with mismatch repair-deficient cancer.

V is TRBV28 and J is TRBJ1-2; 8 nucleotides align to TRBD1. CDR1 is MDHEN and CDR2 is SYDVKM in the germline V gene. After removal of 6 bases from V and 9 bases from J, the junction contained 12 bases not matched to a gene. This CDR3 region has 14 residues. In DNA form, the CDR3 reads TGTGCCAGCAGCCGGGGACAGGAGTCGGTTCGCTACACCTTC. Its protein is CASSRGQESVRYTF.

The gene calls are TRBV15 and TRBJ2-1, with 9 positions matching TRBD2. The CDR3 totals 15 residues. Germline CDR1 and CDR2: LNHNV and YYDKDF (reference sequence). Trimming removed 5 bases from V and 2 bases from J; junction bases left unmatched: 4. The CDR3 here is CATSETSGPYNEQFF. DNA of the CDR3: TGTGCCACCAGCGAAACTAGCGGGCCCTACAATGAGCAGTTCTTC.

This clone occurred once. As DNA, the CDR3 is TGTGCCAGCAGCAACCCGGTGGAATCTAGCGGCACAGATACGCAGTATTTT. Amino acids: CASSNPVESSGTDTQYF. V gene TRBV11-2 combines with J gene TRBJ2-3, with D possibly TRBD2 on 6 matching bases. The CDR3 is 17 residues long. CDR1 and CDR2 (germline): SGHAT, FQNNGV. V shed 5 bases and J shed 1 base, with 19 bases lying between them.

V usage is TRBV7-9 and J usage is TRBJ2-7, with a weak D call TRBD2 (6 bases). The length of the CDR3 is 13 residues. Between the trimmed V and J ends, which lost 2 bases and 2 bases, there was a span of 7 bases. Germline lookup yields CDR1 SEHNR and CDR2 FQNEAQ (reference sequence). CDR3 loop: CASSLRLAYEQYF. In DNA, the CDR3 is TGTGCCAGCAGCTTACGACTAGCCTACGAGCAGTACTTC.

The chain links TRBV7-9 to TRBJ2-1; 10 nucleotides align to TRBD2. This CDR3 is built from 12 residues. With V trimmed by 3 bases and J by 14 bases, 4 bases remained unmatched. Germline V lookup: CDR1 SEHNR, CDR2 FQNEAQ (reference sequence). The CDR3 DNA reads as TGTGCCAGCAGCTTCCCTCTAGCGGGGGAGTTCTTC. This encodes CASSFPLAGEFF.